The T cell receptor (beta chain) described here comes from a study of blood T cell repertoires in COVID-19. Study in general: There were acute and convalescent COVID-19 samples, and they came from the United States, Italy and Spain. Sources were T cells, B-cell-depleted T cells, or PBMCs; the material itself was cDNA or gDNA.

How the authors handled the data: Researchers report that nucleated cell counts were estimated from reference gene primer amplification. Sequencing used immunoSEQ multiplex PCR; TCRdb keeps in-frame clones, though not all of them. The D gene and trimming were derived from the DNA, and the V and J assignments and clone size from that table. The table includes about 280,000 clones, roughly nine tenths detected once. The CDR3 has 15 amino acids. Trimming pared 5 bases from V and 6 bases from J, leaving 14 bases between. Germline assignment: CDR1 MGHDK and CDR2 SYGVNS. During active infection, Seattle patients enrolled and were then monitored through disease.

The sample taken for sequencing was peripheral blood. The clonotype originates from a woman between 25 and 40 years old with COVID-19, enrolled during active disease. The chain employs TRBV25-1 and TRBJ1-6; D is unclear. CDR3 nucleotides: TGTGCCAGCAGTCGCTACGCCAGGTCTAATTCACCCCTCCACTTT. Translation gives CASSRYARSNSPLHF.